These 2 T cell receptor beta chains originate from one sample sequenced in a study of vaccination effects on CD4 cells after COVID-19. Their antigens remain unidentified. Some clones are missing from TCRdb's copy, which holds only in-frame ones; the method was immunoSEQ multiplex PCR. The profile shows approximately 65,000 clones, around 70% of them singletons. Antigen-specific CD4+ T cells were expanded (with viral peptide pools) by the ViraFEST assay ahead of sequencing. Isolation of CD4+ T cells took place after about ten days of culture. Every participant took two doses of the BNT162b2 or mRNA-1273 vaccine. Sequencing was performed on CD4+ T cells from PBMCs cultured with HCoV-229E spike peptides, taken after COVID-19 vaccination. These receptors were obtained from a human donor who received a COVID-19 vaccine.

DNA of the CDR3: TGCGCCAGCAGCTTGGAGGGTGGAGGTCAGCCCCAGCATTTT. Translated: CASSLEGGGQPQHF. V usage is TRBV5-1 and J usage is TRBJ1-5; D gene unclear. Germline V gene data show CDR1 as SGHRS and CDR2 as YFSETQ. The CDR3 sequence is 14 residues long. Between the trimmed V and J ends, which lost 0 bases and 6 bases, there was a span of 10 bases. Using reference TRBV5-1 and TRBJ1-5 for the parts outside the CDR3, the full variable domain is KAGVTQTPRYLIKTRGQQVTLSCSPISGHRSVSWYQQTPGQGLQFLFEYFSETQRNKGNFPGRFSGRQFSNSRSEMNVSTLELGDSALYLCASSLEGGGQPQHFGDGTRLSIL.

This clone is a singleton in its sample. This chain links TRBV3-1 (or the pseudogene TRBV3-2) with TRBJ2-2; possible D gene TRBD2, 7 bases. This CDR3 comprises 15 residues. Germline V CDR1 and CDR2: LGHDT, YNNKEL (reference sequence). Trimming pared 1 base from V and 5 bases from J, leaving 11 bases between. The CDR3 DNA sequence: TGTGCCAGCAGCCAAGCGGGGGGCAGGACCGGGGAGCTGTTTTTT. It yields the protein CASSQAGGRTGELFF.